The 28 T cell receptor beta chains in this list originate from one sample, sequenced in a study of blood T cell repertoires in COVID-19. Assay: immunoSEQ multiplex PCR; the TCRdb copy retains only in-frame clones and omits some. The sample has under 350,000 clones; around 89% are singletons. The specimen was peripheral blood. The receptors originated from a man aged 40-50 years with acute or convalescent COVID-19.

The genes are TRBV3-1 (or the pseudogene TRBV3-2) and TRBJ2-2, with D possibly TRBD2 on 6 matching bases. The CDR3 extends over 16 amino acids. V was pared by 1 base and J by 5 bases, with 14 bases between. The germline CDR1 and CDR2 sequences are LGHDT and YNNKEL (reference sequence). In DNA, the CDR3 is TGTGCCAGCAGCCAAGTTACTAGCTGGTCTACCGGGGAGCTGTTTTTT. This encodes CASSQVTSWSTGELFF.

The rearrangement joins TRBV5-5 to TRBJ2-7; tentative D call: TRBD1 (6 bases). The CDR3 totals 12 residues. The V gene lost 1 base and the J gene lost 4 bases, with 6 bases spanning the gap. Germline V gene lookup returns CDR1 SGHKS and CDR2 YYEKEE (reference sequence). CDR3 sequence (DNA): TGTGCCAGCAGCTTGACAGGGTACGAGCAGTACTTC. As protein: CASSLTGYEQYF.

The rearrangement links TRBV24-1 to TRBJ2-1; 11 bases are a match to TRBD1. The CDR3 extends over 15 amino acids. Germline CDR1 is KGHDR and CDR2 is SFDVKD. J lost 8 bases, V lost 3 bases, and 5 bases had no gene match. CDR3 in DNA: TGTGCCACCAGTGATGGGACAGGGGGAACCGATGAGCAGTTCTTC. Its protein product is CATSDGTGGTDEQFF.

This sequence joins TRBV5-1 and TRBJ2-7, with D perhaps TRBD2 (5 bases). V was trimmed by 0 bases and J by 5 bases, leaving 15 bases between them. Per the germline V gene, CDR1 is SGHRS and CDR2 is YFSETQ. The CDR3 sequence is 15 residues long. The CDR3 here is CASSLERPDFDEQYF. In nucleotides, the CDR3 is TGCGCCAGCAGCTTGGAGCGGCCAGATTTCGACGAGCAGTACTTC. Variable domain in full (rest from reference TRBV5-1 and TRBJ2-7): KAGVTQTPRYLIKTRGQQVTLSCSPISGHRSVSWYQQTPGQGLQFLFEYFSETQRNKGNFPGRFSGRQFSNSRSEMNVSTLELGDSALYLCASSLERPDFDEQYFGPGTRLTVT.

This clone was detected only a few times. J is TRBJ1-3 and V is TRBV6-6, with 8 bases fitting TRBD1. This CDR3 is built from 15 residues. Trimming took 5 bases from V and 4 from J; bases not matched to a gene: 7. Germline lookup yields CDR1 MNHNY and CDR2 SVGAGI (reference sequence). As DNA, the CDR3 is TGTGCCAGCAGTCTACAGGGGGGATTAGGAAACACCATATATTTT. It codes for CASSLQGGLGNTIYF.

This chain uses TRBV18 with TRBJ1-2; 7 nucleotides line up with TRBD1. After removal of 3 bases from V and 4 bases from J, the junction contained 5 bases not matched to a gene. Per the germline V gene, CDR1 is KGHSH and CDR2 is LQKENI. This CDR3 spans 14 amino acids. Here the CDR3 reads CASSPGQNPYGYTF. The CDR3, as DNA: TGTGCCAGCTCACCGGGACAGAACCCCTATGGCTACACCTTC.

This rearrangement joins TRBV2 to TRBJ2-3, with 7 bases matching TRBD1. Germline CDR1 reads SNHLY; CDR2 reads FYNNEI. CDR3 length: 14 residues. V dropped 5 bases and J dropped 7; count of bases not matched to a gene: 9. The CDR3 protein is CASSRTGEHYTQYF. The CDR3 DNA reads as TGTGCCAGCAGTCGGACAGGAGAACATTATACGCAGTATTTT.

The chain couples TRBV19 to TRBJ1-2; tentatively, D is TRBD1 (6 bases). With 4 bases removed from V and 2 bases from J, the gap between germline ends came to 11 bases. The CDR3 spans 14 residues. From germline, CDR1 is LNHDA and CDR2 SQIVND (reference sequence). CDR3 nucleotides: TGTGCCAGTAGTAAGGACAGACAGAACTATGGCTACACCTTC. It translates to CASSKDRQNYGYTF.

The chain combines TRBV6-5 with TRBJ1-1; TRBD1 matches 7 bases. This CDR3 has 14 amino acids. With V trimmed by 1 base and J by 5 bases, 4 bases remained unmatched. CDR1 is MNHEY and CDR2 is SVGAGI in the germline V gene. CDR3 nucleotides: TGTGCCAGCAGTTACTTCGACAGGGTAACTGAAGCTTTCTTT. It yields the protein CASSYFDRVTEAFF.

In its sample, this clone was seen once. The CDR3 region is CASSPDRDPQPQHF. CDR3 DNA: TGTGCCAGCAGCCCGGACAGGGACCCTCAGCCCCAGCATTTT. The chain uses TRBV2 and TRBJ1-5; 8 nucleotides align to TRBD1. J was trimmed by 6 bases and V by 6 bases; bases with no gene match: 7. There are 14 residues in the CDR3. CDR1 and CDR2 (germline): SNHLY, FYNNEI.

This clone appeared a few times. This chain uses TRBV10-3 with TRBJ1-4; 9 nucleotides agree with TRBD1. The V gene's germline CDR1 is ENHRY and CDR2 SYGVKD. The CDR3 sequence is 15 residues long. V shed 3 bases, J shed 7 bases, and the junction held 6 bases outside the gene matches. CDR3 region: CAISETDRGGEKLFF. The CDR3 bases are TGTGCCATCAGTGAAACGGACAGGGGCGGTGAAAAACTGTTTTTT.

Remarks on this clone: No DNA is shown, since the ends of the CDR3 on it are uncertain; the CDR3 is the one TCRdb lists. The chain links TRBV6-6 to TRBJ1-5; the table's D call, TRBD1, has no DNA check behind it. Germline lookup yields CDR1 MNHNY and CDR2 SVGAGI (reference sequence). 16 amino acids form the CDR3, both terminal residues included. The CDR3 protein is CASSSSDRSSNQPQHF.

This rearrangement joins TRBV27 to TRBJ2-1; D is unclear. The germline V gene has CDR1 MNHEY and CDR2 SMNVEV (reference sequence). There are 16 residues in the CDR3. V was pared by 7 bases and J by 0 bases, with 16 bases between. As DNA, the CDR3 is TGTGCCAGCACCTTCGCCAGCGCAAGCTCCTACAATGAGCAGTTCTTC. It is translated as CASTFASASSYNEQFF.

This chain links TRBV9 with TRBJ2-2; D possibly corresponds to TRBD1 (5 bases). Trimming cost V 0 bases and J 7 bases, with 10 bases left between them. Germline V lookup: CDR1 SGDLS, CDR2 YYNGEE. This CDR3 has 14 residues. CDR3: CASSVGVGVGELFF. The CDR3, as DNA: TGTGCCAGCAGCGTAGGTGTAGGGGTCGGGGAGCTGTTTTTT.

V is TRBV5-6 and J is TRBJ1-5; 8 nucleotides line up with TRBD1. With V trimmed by 1 base and J by 9 bases, 9 bases remained unmatched. The germline CDR1 and CDR2 sequences are SGHDT and YYEEEE. The CDR3 has 15 residues. The chain's CDR3 is CASSLRQGARRPQHF. The CDR3 DNA reads TGTGCCAGCAGCTTGAGGCAGGGGGCGAGGAGGCCCCAGCATTTT.

The chain combines TRBV24-1 with TRBJ2-1; D call uncertain. In germline, CDR1 is KGHDR, CDR2 SFDVKD. The CDR3 extends over 13 amino acids. V was clipped by 6 bases and J by 10 bases, with 15 bases between them. CDR3 region: CATSPLGTEEQFF. The CDR3 DNA reads as TGTGCCACCAGTCCCCTCGGAACAGAAGAGCAGTTCTTC.

The chain is built from TRBV29-1 and TRBJ1-2, with D possibly TRBD1 on 6 matching bases. The V gene's germline CDR1 is SQVTM and CDR2 ANQGSEA. V dropped 6 bases and J dropped 1 base, with 18 bases sitting between them. The CDR3 has 15 amino acids. The CDR3: CSVLFAGARNYGYTF. CDR3 sequence (DNA): TGCAGCGTACTGTTCGCGGGGGCGCGTAACTATGGCTACACCTTC.

This sequence joins TRBV24-1 and TRBJ2-4, with 11 bases identical to TRBD2. The CDR3 contains 16 residues. Germline CDR1 is KGHDR and CDR2 is SFDVKD. Trimming took 3 bases from V and 4 from J; bases not matched to a gene: 4. The chain's CDR3 is CATSDASGGSKNIQYF. In nucleotides, the CDR3 is TGTGCCACCAGTGATGCTAGCGGGGGGTCTAAAAACATTCAGTACTTC.

The chain recombines TRBV11-2 with TRBJ1-4; 7 positions match TRBD1. The J segment lost 4 bases and the V segment lost 0 bases, leaving 2 bases of the junction unmatched. CDR1 is SGHAT and CDR2 is FQNNGV in the germline V gene. The CDR3 sequence is 15 residues long. The DNA of the CDR3 is TGTGCCAGCAGCTTAGACGGGACAGATAATGAAAAACTGTTTTTT. Its translation is CASSLDGTDNEKLFF.

The chain employs TRBV10-3 and TRBJ1-5; a possible D gene is TRBD1 (6 bases). The germline V gene encodes CDR1 ENHRY and CDR2 SYGVKD. The CDR3 spans 14 residues. The CDR3: CAVGLGGGYQPQHF. The DNA of the CDR3 is TGTGCAGTGGGGCTAGGGGGGGGCTATCAGCCCCAGCATTTT.

The J gene is TRBJ1-6, the V gene TRBV2; 8 nucleotides match TRBD1. V was clipped by 2 bases and J by 9 bases; unmatched bases: 9. This CDR3 contains 16 residues. Germline V gene data show CDR1 as SNHLY and CDR2 as FYNNEI. The CDR3 DNA follows: TGTGCCAGCAGTGAAAAACAGGGGGGTTTGCGTTCACCCCTCCACTTT. Translated, it gives CASSEKQGGLRSPLHF.

V is TRBV6-5 and J is TRBJ1-1; D perhaps matches TRBD1 (6 bases). Between the trimmed V and J ends, which lost 7 bases and 3 bases, there was a span of 12 bases. Germline V gene lookup returns CDR1 MNHEY and CDR2 SVGAGI. The CDR3 has 13 residues. CDR3 sequence reads: CASTKRQDTEAFF. The DNA of the CDR3 is TGTGCCAGCACCAAGAGACAGGACACTGAAGCTTTCTTT.

The V call is TRBV4-1, the J call TRBJ2-1, with TRBD2 identical over 10 bases. Per the germline V gene, CDR1 is MGHRA and CDR2 is YSYEKL. J was trimmed by 3 bases and V by 0 bases; bases with no gene match: 5. This CDR3 comprises 17 residues. CDR3 DNA: TGCGCCAGCAGCCAAGATGGACTAGCGGATCTCTACAATGAGCAGTTCTTC. Translated, it gives CASSQDGLADLYNEQFF.

J is TRBJ2-7 and V is TRBV6-5; 10 bases fit TRBD1. CDR1 is MNHEY, CDR2 SVGAGI, per germline. The J segment lost 2 bases and the V segment lost 4 bases, leaving 8 bases of the junction unmatched. The CDR3 runs to 16 residues. This chain's CDR3 is CASSFWGTGAAYEQYF. The CDR3 bases are TGTGCCAGCAGTTTTTGGGGGACAGGGGCCGCCTACGAGCAGTACTTC.

This clone was picked up a small number of times. This sequence joins TRBV6-1 and TRBJ1-5; D is unclear. The CDR3 length is 18 residues. CDR1 and CDR2 (germline): MNHNS, SASEGT. Trimming left V 0 bases short and J 1 base short, with 16 bases between. The CDR3 coding sequence is TGTGCCAGCAGTGAAGCGCTGTTGGTTCCAGGAAGCAATCAGCCCCAGCATTTT. This codes for CASSEALLVPGSNQPQHF.

The V gene is TRBV11-2, the J gene TRBJ1-1, with D tentatively TRBD1 (6 bases). Trimming left V 4 bases short and J 4 bases short, with 16 bases between. The CDR3 totals 15 residues. Looked up from germline, CDR1 is SGHAT and CDR2 is FQNNGV. The CDR3 DNA follows: TGTGCCAGCAGCTCTGCAGGGGCTAGGAGCACTGAAGCTTTCTTT. It yields the protein CASSSAGARSTEAFF.

The genes are TRBV25-1 and TRBJ1-4; 8 positions match TRBD1. The CDR3 has 15 residues. J was trimmed by 3 bases and V by 4 bases; bases with no gene match: 4. Per the germline V gene, CDR1 is MGHDK and CDR2 is SYGVNS. For the CDR3, the DNA is TGTGCCAGCAGTGGGTTGACAGGGGCTAATGAAAAACTGTTTTTT. Translating gives CASSGLTGANEKLFF.

This chain uses TRBV5-6 with TRBJ1-5; 9 bases match TRBD1. This CDR3 is 16 amino acids long. The V gene's germline CDR1 is SGHDT and CDR2 YYEEEE. V shed 2 bases and J 6 bases; nucleotides not matched to a gene: 9. CDR3 loop: CASSFWDRALGQPQHF. CDR3 sequence (DNA): TGTGCCAGCAGCTTTTGGGACAGGGCGTTGGGTCAGCCCCAGCATTTT.